These 30 T cell receptor beta chains share one sample of origin, sequenced in a study of spatial heterogeneity in lung cancer. Time point denoted: sample taken at primary tumor resection. Sequencing covered unsorted whole RNA taken from tumor, nontumor lung or frozen PBMC. TCRdb called the 5' RACE reads again in MiXCR, with one record for every CDR3 protein. The profile covers about 38,000 distinct CDR3 sequences, with around 7% appearing a single time and 28% taken by the ten largest. Sequenced material: PBMCs, taken at surgery. Source of these receptors: a male donor with early-stage non-small cell lung cancer.

This clonotype has more than one count but fewer than ten. V is TRBV14 and J is TRBJ1-2; D perhaps matches TRBD1 (5 bases). The CDR3 spans 15 residues. The germline V gene has CDR1 SGHDN and CDR2 FVKESK. V was pared by 1 base and J by 2 bases, with 11 bases between. The CDR3 DNA reads TGTGCCAGCAGCCAAGTTGAGGGGTGGAACTATGGCTACACCTTC. Protein product: CASSQVEGWNYGYTF.

This clonotype turned up a few times. The V call is TRBV3-1, the J call TRBJ2-1; 11 bases map to TRBD2. CDR1 and CDR2 (germline): LGHDT, YNNKEL (reference sequence). With 5 bases clipped from V and 6 bases from J, the junction kept 9 bases outside the gene matches. The CDR3 runs to 16 residues. The CDR3 here is CASSSRTSGRRNEQFF. The CDR3 DNA reads TGTGCCAGCAGCTCTCGGACTAGCGGGCGTCGCAATGAGCAGTTCTTC.

This clonotype was recorded many times. The chain couples TRBV2 to TRBJ2-5; 8 bases align to TRBD2. This CDR3 comprises 16 residues. Germline CDR1 SNHLY, CDR2 FYNNEI. V lost 5 bases, J lost 2 bases, and 10 bases stayed unmatched. The DNA of the CDR3 is TGTGCCAGCAGTCGAGAGCGGGGGTTGAATCAAGAGACCCAGTACTTC. Amino acids: CASSRERGLNQETQYF.

The chain has TRBV7-8 and TRBJ2-2, with unresolved D. The germline V and J ends were trimmed by 5 bases and 4 bases, with 5 bases remaining between them. The germline V gene has CDR1 SGHVS and CDR2 FQNEAQ. The CDR3 spans 12 residues. CDR3 sequence reads: CASSLGTGELFF. In DNA, the CDR3 is TGTGCCAGCAGCCTAGGCACCGGGGAGCTGTTTTTT.

This clonotype has at least ten counts. This CDR3 reads CSVEEELGTDTQYF. CDR3 bases: TGCAGCGTTGAAGAAGAACTCGGCACAGATACGCAGTATTTT. The chain recombines TRBV29-1 with TRBJ2-3; D is unresolved. V lost 0 bases and J 1 base, leaving 8 bases between the germline ends. Germline V lookup: CDR1 SQVTM, CDR2 ANQGSEA. This CDR3 contains 14 residues.

This clonotype was observed many times. The V and J genes are TRBV6-2 or TRBV6-3 and TRBJ1-5; 9 nucleotides agree with TRBD1. This CDR3 is built from 14 residues. V shed 6 bases and J 7 bases; nucleotides not matched to a gene: 7. Germline CDR1 MNHEY, CDR2 SVGEGT. The CDR3 nucleotides are TGTGCCAGCAGGGACGGACAGGGGTGGCAGCCCCAGCATTTT. This encodes CASRDGQGWQPQHF.

This clonotype occurred many times. The chain recombines TRBV5-1 with TRBJ2-3, with TRBD2 matching 10 bases. CDR3 length equals 17 residues. The germline V gene has CDR1 SGHRS and CDR2 YFSETQ. The J segment lost 0 bases and the V segment lost 6 bases, leaving 10 bases of the junction unmatched. CDR3 sequence reads: CASKRTSGITSTDTQYF. The CDR3 DNA sequence: TGCGCCAGCAAAAGGACTAGCGGTATCACTAGCACAGATACGCAGTATTTT.

This clonotype has just a few counts. This sequence joins TRBV18 and TRBJ1-6; D is ambiguous. The CDR3 sequence is 17 residues long. Per germline, CDR1 KGHSH and CDR2 LQKENI. The V and J ends lost 3 bases and 7 bases respectively, with 19 bases between them. CDR3 sequence (DNA): TGTGCCAGCTCACCCCCACGGATTGGACGCATGAATTCACCCCTCCACTTT. It codes for CASSPPRIGRMNSPLHF.

The chain carries TRBV18 and TRBJ2-3; the D gene is possibly TRBD2 (6 bases). The V end was cut by 6 bases, the J end by 7 bases, with 26 bases between. This CDR3 has 17 amino acids. Germline V gene sequence: CDR1 KGHSH, CDR2 LQKENI. The CDR3 region has the DNA TGTGCCAGCTCCGCCCGACCGGGACTCCCACCAGGGAATACGCAGTATTTT. It is translated as CASSARPGLPPGNTQYF.

This clonotype was counted ten times or more. The V gene is TRBV20-1, the J gene TRBJ1-2, with 8 bases matching TRBD1. Per the germline V gene, CDR1 is DFQATT and CDR2 is SNEGSKA (reference sequence). The CDR3 has 15 amino acids. V shed 5 bases and J 3 bases; nucleotides not matched to a gene: 11. CDR3 coding DNA: TGCAGTGCTGATACCCCAGGGGGCGCCTACTATGGCTACACCTTC. It translates to CSADTPGGAYYGYTF.

J is TRBJ2-3 and V is TRBV11-3; a weak D match, TRBD2 (5 bases). Between the trimmed V and J ends, which lost 4 bases and 3 bases, there was a span of 17 bases. The CDR3 consists of 16 residues. Germline CDR1 and CDR2: SGHNT and YENEEA. The CDR3 region is CASSSGLAGRTDTQYF. CDR3 coding DNA: TGTGCCAGCAGCTCCGGTCTAGCCGGTAGGACAGATACGCAGTATTTT.

This clonotype has a count of ten or more. The genes are TRBV5-1 and TRBJ1-5; perhaps TRBD1 as D (6 bases). Germline V gene data show CDR1 as SGHRS and CDR2 as YFSETQ. This CDR3 has 14 residues. The V and J ends lost 4 bases and 6 bases respectively, with 14 bases between them. CDR3 sequence: CASSLSGVGQPQHF. CDR3 nucleotides: TGCGCCAGCAGCCTCTCAGGGGTGGGTCAGCCCCAGCATTTT.

This clonotype has at least ten counts. This sequence joins TRBV5-4 and TRBJ2-2; D call uncertain. Germline V gives CDR1 SGHNT, CDR2 YYREEE (reference sequence). V lost 4 bases to trimming and J lost 6 bases, with 13 bases between them. CDR3 size: 14 residues. Here the CDR3 reads CASSTVGVSGELFF. The CDR3 nucleotides are TGTGCCAGCAGCACGGTGGGCGTTTCCGGGGAGCTGTTTTTT.

This clonotype was counted ten times or more. This chain joins TRBV5-1 and TRBJ2-2; unclear D gene. V dropped 2 bases and J dropped 3 bases, with 8 bases sitting between them. CDR3 length: 14 residues. CDR1 SGHRS and CDR2 YFSETQ come from the germline V gene. Written as DNA, the CDR3 is TGCGCCAGCAGCTTCGGAGACTACACCGGGGAGCTGTTTTTT. Amino acid sequence: CASSFGDYTGELFF.

In its sample, this clonotype was seen many times. The rearrangement uses TRBV7-9 and TRBJ2-5; 12 bases line up with TRBD2. CDR3 length: 15 amino acids. With 11 bases clipped from V and 4 bases from J, the junction kept 11 bases outside the gene matches. In germline, CDR1 is SEHNR, CDR2 FQNEAQ (reference sequence). CDR3 amino acids: CAGGLAGLGTETQYF. In DNA, the CDR3 is TGTGCCGGTGGACTAGCGGGACTCGGGACAGAGACCCAGTACTTC.

A word on this clonotype: A much more abundant neighbour one base away suggests this may be a read error. The rearrangement links TRBV7-1 to TRBJ1-5; D call uncertain. TRBV7-1 counts as an open reading frame of uncertain function. Trimming pared 3 bases from V and 3 bases from J, leaving 15 bases between. This CDR3 spans 16 amino acids. CDR3 nucleotide sequence: TGTGCCAGCAGCTCGTTTAGAGACGGGTTCAATCAGCCCCAGCATTTT. Protein: CASSSFRDGFNQPQHF.

This clonotype was picked up many times. For the CDR3, the DNA is TGCAGCGTTCTCTCCACGGGACAGGGTTCTGAAGCTTTCTTT. This encodes CSVLSTGQGSEAFF. V usage is TRBV29-1 and J usage is TRBJ1-1; 9 bases are a match to TRBD1. The CDR3 covers 14 residues. V dropped 5 bases and J dropped 6; count of bases not matched to a gene: 10. The germline V gene encodes CDR1 SQVTM and CDR2 ANQGSEA.

In its sample, this clonotype was seen many times. The rearrangement joins TRBV12-3 or TRBV12-4 to TRBJ1-1; a weak D match, TRBD1 (5 bases). The CDR3 consists of 14 residues. Trimming removed 3 bases at V and 6 bases at J, with 14 bases between. The CDR3 reads CASSLGTGRAEAFF. CDR3 in DNA: TGTGCCAGCAGTTTGGGGACCGGAAGGGCTGAAGCTTTCTTT.

At least ten counts were recorded for this clonotype. V is TRBV7-2 and J is TRBJ2-1; D unclear. Germline lookup yields CDR1 SGHTA and CDR2 FQGNSA. The V and J ends lost 1 base and 5 bases respectively, with 9 bases between them. The CDR3 extends over 14 amino acids. The CDR3 loop is CASSLVSGDNEQFF. CDR3 nucleotides: TGTGCCAGCAGCTTAGTCTCTGGGGACAATGAGCAGTTCTTC.

This clonotype was seen repeatedly, ten times or more. This chain connects TRBV11-3 to TRBJ2-2; D is ambiguous. V dropped 5 bases and J dropped 1 base, with 8 bases sitting between them. This CDR3 is 14 amino acids long. Germline V gene sequence: CDR1 SGHNT, CDR2 YENEEA. The CDR3 sequence: CASSHAVNTGELFF. In DNA form, the CDR3 reads TGTGCCAGCAGCCACGCGGTGAACACCGGGGAGCTGTTTTTT.

There are many counts of this clonotype. The chain carries TRBV6-2 or TRBV6-3 and TRBJ2-7; 14 positions agree with TRBD2. CDR3 length: 16 amino acids. V lost 6 bases to trimming and J lost 4 bases; unmatched junction nucleotides: 8. Germline V gives CDR1 MNHEY, CDR2 SVGEGT. The CDR3, as DNA: TGTGCCAGCAGCCCATCCGGGACTAGCGGGAGATACGAGCAGTACGTC. It yields the protein CASSPSGTSGRYEQYV.

This clonotype was detected only a few times. The rearrangement joins TRBV20-1 to TRBJ1-1; D remains ambiguous. Per the germline V gene, CDR1 is DFQATT and CDR2 is SNEGSKA (reference sequence). The ends were cut back, 1 base at V and 4 bases at J, with 10 bases in the middle. The CDR3 runs to 13 residues. CDR3 bases: TGCAGTGCTAGAGCCTCGCAGTCCACTGAAGCTTTCTTT. It is translated as CSARASQSTEAFF.

Ten or more counts support this clonotype. This chain uses TRBV27 with TRBJ2-5, with 9 positions matching TRBD2. The CDR3 is made up of 14 amino acids. J lost 4 bases, V lost 4 bases, and 4 bases had no gene match. Germline CDR1 reads MNHEY; CDR2 reads SMNVEV (reference sequence). The chain's CDR3 is CASSWREGGETQYF. The CDR3 DNA sequence: TGTGCCAGCAGTTGGCGGGAGGGAGGAGAGACCCAGTACTTC.

V usage is TRBV12-3 or TRBV12-4 and J usage is TRBJ1-3; D perhaps matches TRBD1 (6 bases). This CDR3 is built from 15 residues. The V and J ends lost 3 bases and 2 bases respectively, with 11 bases between them. CDR3 region: CASSFAGAAGNTIYF. CDR3 coding DNA: TGTGCCAGCAGTTTTGCGGGGGCAGCTGGAAACACCATATATTTT.

The table lists this clonotype with a few counts. V and J are TRBV6-1 and TRBJ1-5; 8 bases are shared with TRBD1. V was clipped by 6 bases and J by 7 bases; unmatched bases: 11. CDR1 is MNHNS and CDR2 is SASEGT in the germline V gene. There are 15 residues in the CDR3. Here the CDR3 reads CASSSMGQVEQPQHF. Here the CDR3 DNA reads TGTGCCAGCAGCTCTATGGGACAGGTAGAGCAGCCCCAGCATTTT.

This clonotype was counted ten times or more. The rearrangement links TRBV29-1 to TRBJ1-1, with 11 bases identical to TRBD1. Germline values: CDR1 SQVTM, CDR2 ANQGSEA. After removal of 7 bases from V and 7 bases from J, the junction contained 5 bases not matched to a gene. The CDR3 is 12 residues long. CDR3 amino acids: CSARDRGVEAFF. The CDR3 bases are TGCAGCGCTAGGGACAGGGGGGTTGAAGCTTTCTTT.

This clonotype was counted at least ten times. The chain carries TRBV5-1 and TRBJ1-4, with D perhaps matching TRBD1 (6 bases). Germline V gene sequence: CDR1 SGHRS, CDR2 YFSETQ. CDR3 length: 16 amino acids. With 4 bases removed from V and 3 bases from J, the gap between germline ends came to 16 bases. CDR3 loop: CASSPGIGQPNEKLFF. The CDR3, as DNA: TGCGCCAGCAGCCCCGGAATAGGACAGCCTAATGAAAAACTGTTTTTT.

This clonotype showed up many times. The J gene is TRBJ2-7, the V gene TRBV6-5, with TRBD1 matching 10 bases. The V segment lost 10 bases and the J segment 2 bases; nucleotides outside the gene matches: 11. The germline V gene encodes CDR1 MNHEY and CDR2 SVGAGI. The CDR3 has 15 residues. The CDR3 here is CATASRTGGTYEQYF. The CDR3 nucleotides read TGTGCCACCGCGTCCCGGACAGGGGGAACCTACGAGCAGTACTTC.

This clonotype was observed at least ten times. In nucleotides, the CDR3 is TGTGCCAGCAGCGCCGGGGGCCGGGGACAGGGCATAGCGCCCCTCCACTTT. This codes for CASSAGGRGQGIAPLHF. V and J are TRBV2 and TRBJ1-6; 9 positions match TRBD1. The CDR3 runs to 17 residues. The V gene end was trimmed by 6 bases and the J gene end by 13 bases; junction bases not matched to a gene: 19. The germline V gene has CDR1 SNHLY and CDR2 FYNNEI.

This clonotype showed up many times. V gene TRBV20-1 combines with J gene TRBJ1-2; the D is unclear. The CDR3 runs to 16 residues. The V end lost 0 bases, the J end lost 0 bases, and 14 bases lay between the germline ends. Germline assignment: CDR1 DFQATT and CDR2 SNEGSKA (reference sequence). The CDR3 region has the DNA TGCAGTGCTAGAGAACGTCGTACAGCAACTAACTATGGCTACACCTTC. This translates into CSARERRTATNYGYTF.